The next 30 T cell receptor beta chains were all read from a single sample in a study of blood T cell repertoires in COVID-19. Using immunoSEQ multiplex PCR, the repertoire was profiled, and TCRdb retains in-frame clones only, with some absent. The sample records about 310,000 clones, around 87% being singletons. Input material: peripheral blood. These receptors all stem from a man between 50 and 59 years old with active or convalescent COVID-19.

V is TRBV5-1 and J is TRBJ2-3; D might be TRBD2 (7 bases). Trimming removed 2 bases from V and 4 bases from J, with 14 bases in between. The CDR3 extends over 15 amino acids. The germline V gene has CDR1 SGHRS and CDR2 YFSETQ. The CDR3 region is CASSFVGGGPDTQYF. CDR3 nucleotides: TGCGCCAGCAGCTTTGTAGGGGGAGGGCCAGATACGCAGTATTTT.

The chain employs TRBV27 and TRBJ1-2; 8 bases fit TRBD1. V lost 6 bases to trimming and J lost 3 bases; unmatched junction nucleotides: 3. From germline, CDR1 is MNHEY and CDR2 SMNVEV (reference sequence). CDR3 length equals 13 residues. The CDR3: CASSLTGDYGYTF. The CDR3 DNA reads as TGTGCCAGCAGCTTGACAGGGGACTATGGCTACACCTTC.

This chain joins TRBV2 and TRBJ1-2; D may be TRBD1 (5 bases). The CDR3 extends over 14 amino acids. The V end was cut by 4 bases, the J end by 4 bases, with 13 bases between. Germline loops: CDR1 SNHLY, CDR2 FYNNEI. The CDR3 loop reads CASSGQQASYGYTF. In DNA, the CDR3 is TGTGCCAGCAGTGGACAGCAGGCGAGCTATGGCTACACCTTC.

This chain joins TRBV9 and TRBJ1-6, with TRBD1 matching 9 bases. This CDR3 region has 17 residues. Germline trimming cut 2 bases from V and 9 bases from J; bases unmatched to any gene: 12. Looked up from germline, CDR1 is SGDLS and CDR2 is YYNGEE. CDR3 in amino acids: CASSVDIQGALGSPLHF. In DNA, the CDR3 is TGTGCCAGCAGCGTGGACATACAGGGGGCGCTGGGTTCACCCCTCCACTTT.

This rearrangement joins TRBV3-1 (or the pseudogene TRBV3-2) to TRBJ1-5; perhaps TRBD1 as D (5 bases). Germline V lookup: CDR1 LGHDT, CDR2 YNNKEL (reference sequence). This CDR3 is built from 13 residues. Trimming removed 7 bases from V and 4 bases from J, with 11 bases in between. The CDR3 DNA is TGTGCCAGCACCAGACAGAATAATCAGCCCCAGCATTTT. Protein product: CASTRQNNQPQHF.

CDR3 DNA sequence: TGTGCCAGCTCACCTGAGAGGGTGGGTCGCGGCTACACCTTC. The encoded protein is CASSPERVGRGYTF. V usage is TRBV18 and J usage is TRBJ1-2; D gene unclear. The V end lost 3 bases, the J end lost 8 bases, and 16 bases lay between the germline ends. Germline V gene data show CDR1 as KGHSH and CDR2 as LQKENI. There are 14 residues in the CDR3.

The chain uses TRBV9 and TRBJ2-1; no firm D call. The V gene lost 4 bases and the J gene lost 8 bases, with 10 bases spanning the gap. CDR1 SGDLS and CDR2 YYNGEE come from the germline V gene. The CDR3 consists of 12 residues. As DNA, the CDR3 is TGTGCCAGCAGCTATCCGTCCGATGAGCAGTTCTTC. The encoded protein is CASSYPSDEQFF.

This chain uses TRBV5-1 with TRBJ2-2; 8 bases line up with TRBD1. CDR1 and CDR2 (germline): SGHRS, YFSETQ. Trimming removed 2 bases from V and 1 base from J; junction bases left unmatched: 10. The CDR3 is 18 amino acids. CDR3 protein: CASSLYPPGTGNTGELFF. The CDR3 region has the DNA TGCGCCAGCAGCTTATATCCCCCCGGGACAGGGAACACCGGGGAGCTGTTTTTT.

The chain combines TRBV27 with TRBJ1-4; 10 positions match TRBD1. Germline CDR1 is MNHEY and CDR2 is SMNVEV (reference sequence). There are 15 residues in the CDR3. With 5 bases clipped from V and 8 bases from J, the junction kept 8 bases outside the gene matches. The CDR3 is CASSPSTGGPEKLFF. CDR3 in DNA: TGTGCCAGCAGTCCGTCGACAGGGGGCCCGGAAAAACTGTTTTTT.

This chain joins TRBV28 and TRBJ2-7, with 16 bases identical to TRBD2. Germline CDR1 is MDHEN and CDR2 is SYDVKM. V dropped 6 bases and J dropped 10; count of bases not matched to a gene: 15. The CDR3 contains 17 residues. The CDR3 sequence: CASSPGTSGRADRFQYF. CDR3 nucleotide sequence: TGTGCCAGCAGCCCCGGGACTAGCGGGAGGGCCGACCGTTTCCAGTACTTC.

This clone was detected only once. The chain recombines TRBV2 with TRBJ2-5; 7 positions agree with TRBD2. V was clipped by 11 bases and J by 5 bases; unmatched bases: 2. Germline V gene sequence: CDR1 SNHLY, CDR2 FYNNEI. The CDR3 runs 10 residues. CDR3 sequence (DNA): TGTGCCGGGGGGGAGGAGACCCAGTACTTC. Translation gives CAGGEETQYF.

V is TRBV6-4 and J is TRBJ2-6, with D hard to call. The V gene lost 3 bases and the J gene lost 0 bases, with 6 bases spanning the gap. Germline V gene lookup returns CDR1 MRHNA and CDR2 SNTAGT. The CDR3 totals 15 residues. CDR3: CASSDQASGANVLTF. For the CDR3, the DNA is TGTGCCAGCAGTGATCAGGCCTCTGGGGCCAACGTCCTGACTTTC.

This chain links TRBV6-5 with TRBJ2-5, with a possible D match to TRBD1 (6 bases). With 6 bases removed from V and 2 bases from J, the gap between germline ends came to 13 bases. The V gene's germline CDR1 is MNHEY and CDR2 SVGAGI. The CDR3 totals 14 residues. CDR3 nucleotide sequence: TGTGCCAGCAGCCGTACAGGGTTACAAGAGACCCAGTACTTC. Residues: CASSRTGLQETQYF.

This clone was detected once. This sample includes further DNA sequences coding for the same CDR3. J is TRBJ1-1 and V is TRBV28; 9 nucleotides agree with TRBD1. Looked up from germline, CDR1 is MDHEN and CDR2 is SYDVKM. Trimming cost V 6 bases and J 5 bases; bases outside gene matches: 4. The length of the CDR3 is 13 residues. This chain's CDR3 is CASRPGQGTEAFF. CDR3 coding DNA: TGTGCCAGCAGACCTGGACAGGGGACTGAAGCTTTCTTT.

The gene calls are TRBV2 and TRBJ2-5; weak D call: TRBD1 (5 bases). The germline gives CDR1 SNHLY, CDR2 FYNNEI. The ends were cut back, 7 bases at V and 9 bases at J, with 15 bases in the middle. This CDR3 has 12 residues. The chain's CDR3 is CASKGRLVSQYF. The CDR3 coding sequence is TGTGCCAGCAAGGGGCGGCTGGTCTCCCAGTACTTC. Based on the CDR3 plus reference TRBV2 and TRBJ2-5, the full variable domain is EPEVTQTPSHQVTQMGQEVILRCVPISNHLYFYWYRQILGQKVEFLVSFYNNEISEKSEIFDDQFSVERPDGSNFTLKIRSTKLEDSAMYFCASKGRLVSQYFGPGTRLLVL.

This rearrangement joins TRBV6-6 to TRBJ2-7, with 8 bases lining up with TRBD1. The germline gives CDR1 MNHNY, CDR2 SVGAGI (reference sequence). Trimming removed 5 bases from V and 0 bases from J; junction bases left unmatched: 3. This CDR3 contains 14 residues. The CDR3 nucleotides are TGTGCCAGCAGTGACGACAGGGGCTCCTACGAGCAGTACTTC. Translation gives CASSDDRGSYEQYF.

Here the CDR3 DNA reads TGTGCCAGCACCTTGACAGGGGGTTCCTACAATGAGCAGTTCTTC. It yields the protein CASTLTGGSYNEQFF. V is TRBV6-5 and J is TRBJ2-1; 9 nucleotides line up with TRBD1. Germline CDR1 reads MNHEY; CDR2 reads SVGAGI. CDR3 length equals 15 residues. Trimming took 7 bases from V and 1 from J; bases not matched to a gene: 5.

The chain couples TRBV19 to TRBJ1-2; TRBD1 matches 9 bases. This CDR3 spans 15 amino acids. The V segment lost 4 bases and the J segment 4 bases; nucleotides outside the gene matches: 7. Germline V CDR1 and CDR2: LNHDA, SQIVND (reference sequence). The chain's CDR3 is CASSTRTGEGYGYTF. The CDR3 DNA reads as TGTGCCAGTAGTACCCGGACAGGGGAGGGCTATGGCTACACCTTC.

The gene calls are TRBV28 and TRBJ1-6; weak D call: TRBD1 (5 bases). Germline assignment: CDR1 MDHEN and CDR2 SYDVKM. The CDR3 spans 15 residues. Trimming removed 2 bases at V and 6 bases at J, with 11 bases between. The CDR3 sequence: CASSLGQGFNSPLHF. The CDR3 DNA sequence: TGTGCCAGCAGTTTAGGGCAGGGTTTTAATTCACCCCTCCACTTT.

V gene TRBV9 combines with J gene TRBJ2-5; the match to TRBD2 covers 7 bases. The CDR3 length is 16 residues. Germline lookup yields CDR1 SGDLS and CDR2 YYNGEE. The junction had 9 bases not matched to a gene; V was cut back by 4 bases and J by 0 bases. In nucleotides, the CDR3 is TGTGCCAGCAGCCGGGGAGGGTTGAGGGACCAAGAGACCCAGTACTTC. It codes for CASSRGGLRDQETQYF.

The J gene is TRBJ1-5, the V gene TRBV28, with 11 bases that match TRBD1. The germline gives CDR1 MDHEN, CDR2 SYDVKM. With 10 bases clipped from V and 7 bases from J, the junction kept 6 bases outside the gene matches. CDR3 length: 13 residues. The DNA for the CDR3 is TGTGCCAACGGACAGGGGGCGCACCAGCCCCAGCATTTT. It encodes CANGQGAHQPQHF.

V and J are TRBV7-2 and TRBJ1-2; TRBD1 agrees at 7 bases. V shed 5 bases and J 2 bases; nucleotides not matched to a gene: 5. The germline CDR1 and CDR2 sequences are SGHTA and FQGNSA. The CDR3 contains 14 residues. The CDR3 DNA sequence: TGTGCCAGCAGCACGTACAGGGGAAACTATGGCTACACCTTC. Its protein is CASSTYRGNYGYTF.

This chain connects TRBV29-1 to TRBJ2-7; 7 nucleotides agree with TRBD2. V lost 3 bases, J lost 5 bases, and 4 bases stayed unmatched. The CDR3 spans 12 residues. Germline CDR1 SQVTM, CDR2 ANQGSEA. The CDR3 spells CSVDSGGNEQYF. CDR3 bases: TGCAGCGTTGATTCGGGGGGTAACGAGCAGTACTTC.

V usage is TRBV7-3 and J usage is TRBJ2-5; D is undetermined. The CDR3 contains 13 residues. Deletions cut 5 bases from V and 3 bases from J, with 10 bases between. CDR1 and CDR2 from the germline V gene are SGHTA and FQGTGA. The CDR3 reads CASSPRPEETQYF. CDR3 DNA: TGTGCCAGCAGCCCGCGGCCCGAAGAGACCCAGTACTTC.

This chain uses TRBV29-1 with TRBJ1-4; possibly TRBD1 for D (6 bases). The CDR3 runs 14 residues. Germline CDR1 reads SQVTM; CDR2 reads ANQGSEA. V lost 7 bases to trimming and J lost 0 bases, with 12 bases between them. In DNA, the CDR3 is TGCAGCGCGGCAGGACAGTCAACTAATGAAAAACTGTTTTTT. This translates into CSAAGQSTNEKLFF.

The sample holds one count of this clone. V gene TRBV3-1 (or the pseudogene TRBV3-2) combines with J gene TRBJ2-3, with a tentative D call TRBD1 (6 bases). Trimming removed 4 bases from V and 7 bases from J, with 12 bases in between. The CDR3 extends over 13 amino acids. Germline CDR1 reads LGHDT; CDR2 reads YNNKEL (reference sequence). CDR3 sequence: CASSPRDTNTQYF. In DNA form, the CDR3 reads TGTGCCAGCAGCCCTCGGGACACCAATACGCAGTATTTT.

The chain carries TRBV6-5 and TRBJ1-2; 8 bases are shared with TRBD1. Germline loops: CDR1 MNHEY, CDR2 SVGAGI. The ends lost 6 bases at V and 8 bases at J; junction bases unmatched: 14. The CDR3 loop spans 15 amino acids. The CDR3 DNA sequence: TGTGCCAGCAGAAGTAGTCGGACAGGGTCGGGCGGCTACACCTTC. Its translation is CASRSSRTGSGGYTF.

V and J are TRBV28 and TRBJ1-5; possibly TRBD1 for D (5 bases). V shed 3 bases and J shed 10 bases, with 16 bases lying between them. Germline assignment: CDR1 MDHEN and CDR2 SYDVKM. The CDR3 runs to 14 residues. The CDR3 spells CASSLWAAQGPQHF. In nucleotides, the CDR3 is TGTGCCAGCAGTTTGTGGGCAGCTCAGGGACCCCAGCATTTT. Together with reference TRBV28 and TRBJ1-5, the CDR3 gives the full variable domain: DVKVTQSSRYLVKRTGEKVFLECVQDMDHENMFWYRQDPGLGLRLIYFSYDVKMKEKGDIPEGYSVSREKKERFSLILESASTNQTSMYLCASSLWAAQGPQHFGDGTRLSIL.

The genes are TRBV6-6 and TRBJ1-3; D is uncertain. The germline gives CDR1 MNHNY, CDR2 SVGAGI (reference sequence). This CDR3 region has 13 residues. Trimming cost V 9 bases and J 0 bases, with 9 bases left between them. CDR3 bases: TGTGCCAGATTCCCAAACTCTGGAAACACCATATATTTT. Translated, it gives CARFPNSGNTIYF.

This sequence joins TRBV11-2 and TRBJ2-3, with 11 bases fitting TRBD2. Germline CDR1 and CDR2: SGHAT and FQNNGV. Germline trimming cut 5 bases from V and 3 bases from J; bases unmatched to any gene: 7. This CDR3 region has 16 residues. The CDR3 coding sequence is TGTGCCAGCAGCCGTAGTACTAGCGGGAGAACAGATACGCAGTATTTT. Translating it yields CASSRSTSGRTDTQYF.